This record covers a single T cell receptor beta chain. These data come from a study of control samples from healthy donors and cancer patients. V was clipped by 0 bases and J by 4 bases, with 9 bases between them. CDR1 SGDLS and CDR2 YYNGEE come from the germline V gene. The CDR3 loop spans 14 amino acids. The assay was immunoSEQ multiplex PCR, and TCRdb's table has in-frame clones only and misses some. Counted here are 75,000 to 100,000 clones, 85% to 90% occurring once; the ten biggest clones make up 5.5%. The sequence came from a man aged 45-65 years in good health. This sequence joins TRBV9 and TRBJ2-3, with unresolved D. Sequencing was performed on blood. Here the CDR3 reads CASSVDPGPDTQYF. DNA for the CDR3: TGTGCCAGCAGCGTAGATCCAGGCCCAGATACGCAGTATTTT.